The following is a TCR beta chain sequence with its context. The data were taken from a study of blood T cell repertoires in COVID-19. Study overall: COVID-19 samples from acute and convalescent phases originated in the United States, Italy and Spain. The cDNA or gDNA used as material had been derived from T cells, B-cell-depleted T cells, or PBMCs.

This CDR3 spans 15 amino acids. The germline V and J ends were trimmed by 3 bases and 4 bases, with 12 bases remaining between them. CDR1 and CDR2 (germline): SGHDN, FVKESK. Produced via immunoSEQ multiplex PCR; TCRdb's table is partial and in-frame only. The sample records over 150,000 clones, 70% to 85% being singletons. The sample was peripheral blood. The J gene is TRBJ2-2, the V gene TRBV14; maybe TRBD2 (5 bases). This TCR derives from a human donor with acute or convalescent COVID-19. The donor label of this sample is uncertain. CDR3 DNA sequence: TGTGCCAGCAGCCAGAGGGTAGTTAGCACCGGGGAGCTGTTTTTT. Protein sequence: CASSQRVVSTGELFF.